Here is one T cell receptor beta chain with its context. The sample is drawn from a study of Ad26.COV2.S vaccination and SARS-CoV-2 variants. This table comes from immunoSEQ multiplex PCR, and its TCRdb copy is limited to in-frame clones, with some not included. The sample consists of about 220,000 clones, around 87% of them appearing once. Treatment meaning: roughly 18 received Ad26.COV2.S at low or high dose, single or two shots; five or six received placebo; per-sample allocation not given. Sampling was performed 63 days after the first vaccine or placebo injection. The source was peripheral blood, collected in a trial of Ad26.COV2.S vaccine versus placebo. The receptor was derived from a person between 18 and 59 years old who received the Ad26.COV2.S COVID-19 vaccine or a placebo.

CDR3 sequence: CASSPGGQAGYGYTF. The DNA for the CDR3 is TGTGCCAGCAGCCCCGGGGGACAGGCCGGCTATGGCTACACCTTC. V gene TRBV11-2 combines with J gene TRBJ1-2, with 8 positions matching TRBD1. V lost 5 bases, J lost 4 bases, and 9 bases stayed unmatched. Per the germline V gene, CDR1 is SGHAT and CDR2 is FQNNGV. The CDR3 contains 15 residues.